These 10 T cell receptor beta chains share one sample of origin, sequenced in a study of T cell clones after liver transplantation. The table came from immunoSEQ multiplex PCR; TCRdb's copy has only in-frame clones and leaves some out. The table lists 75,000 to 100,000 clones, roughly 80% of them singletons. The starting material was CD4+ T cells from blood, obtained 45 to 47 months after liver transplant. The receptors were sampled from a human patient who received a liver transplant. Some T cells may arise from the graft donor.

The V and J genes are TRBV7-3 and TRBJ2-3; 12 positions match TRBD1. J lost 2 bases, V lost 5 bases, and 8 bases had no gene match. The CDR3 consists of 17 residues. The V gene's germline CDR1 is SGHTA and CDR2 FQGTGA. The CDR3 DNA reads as TGTGCCAGCAGCCCCCACCGGGACAGGGGGCTCACAGATACGCAGTATTTT. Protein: CASSPHRDRGLTDTQYF.

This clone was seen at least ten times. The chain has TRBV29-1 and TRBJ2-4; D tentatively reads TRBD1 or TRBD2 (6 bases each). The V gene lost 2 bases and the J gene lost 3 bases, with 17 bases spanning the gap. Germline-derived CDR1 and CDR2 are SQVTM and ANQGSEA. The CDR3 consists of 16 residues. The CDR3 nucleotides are TGCAGCGTTGAACCCAGGGGCGGGGACGGCAAAAACATTCAGTACTTC. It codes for CSVEPRGGDGKNIQYF.

For the CDR3, the DNA is TGTGCCAGCAGCCCGAGAGAGGGGCGGCCCGCTGGAGATACGCAGTATTTT. This gives the protein CASSPREGRPAGDTQYF. The chain recombines TRBV7-9 with TRBJ2-3, with D possibly called TRBD1 or TRBD2 (5 bases each). Germline CDR1 is SEHNR and CDR2 is FQNEAQ (reference sequence). V was trimmed by 5 bases and J by 5 bases, leaving 23 bases between them. This CDR3 has 17 residues. The variable domain in full, completed from reference TRBV7-9 and TRBJ2-3, reads DTGVSQNPRHKITKRGQNVTFRCDPISEHNRLYWYRQTLGQGPEFLTYFQNEAQLEKSRLLSDRFSAERPKGSFSTLEIQRTEQGDSAMYLCASSPREGRPAGDTQYFGPGTRLTVL.

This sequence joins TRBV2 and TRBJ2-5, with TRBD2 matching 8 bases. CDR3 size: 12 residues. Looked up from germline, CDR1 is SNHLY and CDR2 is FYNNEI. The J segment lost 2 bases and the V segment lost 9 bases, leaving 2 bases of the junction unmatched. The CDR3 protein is CASVAGQETQYF. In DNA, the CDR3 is TGTGCCAGTGTAGCGGGGCAAGAGACCCAGTACTTC.

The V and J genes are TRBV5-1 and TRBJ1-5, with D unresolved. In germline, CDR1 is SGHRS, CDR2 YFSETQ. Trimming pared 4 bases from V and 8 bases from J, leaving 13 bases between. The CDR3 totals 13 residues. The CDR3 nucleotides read TGCGCCAGCAGCCCGGGCATCGGAGAGCCCCAGCATTTT. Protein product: CASSPGIGEPQHF. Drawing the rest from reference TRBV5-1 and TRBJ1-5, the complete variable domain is KAGVTQTPRYLIKTRGQQVTLSCSPISGHRSVSWYQQTPGQGLQFLFEYFSETQRNKGNFPGRFSGRQFSNSRSEMNVSTLELGDSALYLCASSPGIGEPQHFGDGTRLSIL.

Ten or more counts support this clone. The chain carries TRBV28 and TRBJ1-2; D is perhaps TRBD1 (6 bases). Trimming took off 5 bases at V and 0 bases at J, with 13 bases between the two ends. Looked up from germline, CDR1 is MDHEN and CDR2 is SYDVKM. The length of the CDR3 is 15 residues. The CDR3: CASSVQGRANYGYTF. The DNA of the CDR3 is TGTGCCAGCAGTGTCCAGGGGAGAGCTAACTATGGCTACACCTTC.

CDR3 sequence reads: CASSWDYVGLREQYF. The CDR3 nucleotides read TGTGCCAGCAGCTGGGACTACGTTGGATTGCGGGAGCAGTACTTC. The V gene is TRBV11-2, the J gene TRBJ2-7, with 7 bases identical to TRBD2. CDR3 length: 15 amino acids. Looked up from germline, CDR1 is SGHAT and CDR2 is FQNNGV. Germline trimming cut 4 bases from V and 7 bases from J; bases unmatched to any gene: 13.

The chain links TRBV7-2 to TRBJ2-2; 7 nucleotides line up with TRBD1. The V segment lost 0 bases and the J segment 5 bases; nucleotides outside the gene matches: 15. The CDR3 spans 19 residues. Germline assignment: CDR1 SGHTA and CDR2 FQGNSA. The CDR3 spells CASSLARVPGGVTTGELFF. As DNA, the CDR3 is TGTGCCAGCAGCTTAGCGCGAGTGCCAGGGGGAGTAACTACCGGGGAGCTGTTTTTT.

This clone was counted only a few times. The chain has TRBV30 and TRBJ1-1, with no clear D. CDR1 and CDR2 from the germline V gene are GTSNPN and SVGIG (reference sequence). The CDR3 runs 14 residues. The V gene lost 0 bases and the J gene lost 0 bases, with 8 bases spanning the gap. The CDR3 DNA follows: TGTGCCTGGAGTGTACGTCGGGTGAACACTGAAGCTTTCTTT. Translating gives CAWSVRRVNTEAFF.

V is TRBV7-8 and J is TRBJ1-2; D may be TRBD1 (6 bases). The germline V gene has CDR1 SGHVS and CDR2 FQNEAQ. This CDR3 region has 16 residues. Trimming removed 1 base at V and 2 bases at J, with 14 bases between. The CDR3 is CASSLEPGTLNYGYTF. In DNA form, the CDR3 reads TGTGCCAGCAGCTTAGAGCCCGGGACACTAAACTATGGCTACACCTTC.